These T cell receptor beta chains were read from a single sample in a study of CD8+ T cells in alopecia areata. Measured with immunoSEQ multiplex PCR; TCRdb has only the in-frame clones, and not every one. Of hundreds of thousands of clones listed, around two thirds are singletons. This specimen was CD4+ T cells sorted from blood, taken at week 0. The source is a human donor with alopecia areata. Each CDR3 is given with its conserved first and last residue. The D gene is left open where the match is weak. Where a row states a size, it is once, few, many or the class of an expanded clone; other rows omit it.

CDR3aa	CDR3nt	d_gene	v_gene	j_gene	abundance
CASSSPSGGSDTQYF	TGTGCCAGCAGCTCACCTAGCGGGGGGTCAGATACGCAGTATTTT	TRBD2	TRBV7-9	TRBJ2-3	few
CASRGTGSEKLFF	TGTGCCAGCAGGGGGACAGGGAGTGAAAAACTGTTTTTT	TRBD1	TRBV9	TRBJ1-4	few
CASSYSVGGLNTEAFF	TGTGCCAGCAGTTACTCGGTCGGAGGTTTGAACACTGAAGCTTTCTTT	-	TRBV6-6	TRBJ1-1	-
CAWSVASHEQYF	TGTGCCTGGAGTGTAGCTAGCCACGAGCAGTACTTC	-	TRBV30	TRBJ2-7	-
CASSFDSNNSPLHF	TGCGCCAGCAGCTTCGACTCGAATAATTCACCCCTCCACTTT	-	TRBV5-1	TRBJ1-6	-
CASRDPGLAISYEQYF	TGTGCCAGCAGAGATCCGGGACTAGCAATCTCCTACGAGCAGTACTTC	TRBD2	TRBV7-2	TRBJ2-7	few
CASYTGRNEQFF	TGTGCCTCGTATACAGGGAGGAATGAGCAGTTCTTC	-	TRBV30	TRBJ2-1	-
CAWSVKRGSYEQYF	TGTGCCTGGAGTGTAAAGCGGGGCTCCTACGAGCAGTACTTC	TRBD2	TRBV30	TRBJ2-7	-
CASGLYPPSTGGKGEQFF	TGTGCTAGTGGTTTGTACCCGCCTTCGACAGGGGGAAAGGGTGAGCAGTTCTTC	TRBD1	TRBV12-5	TRBJ2-1	-
CASSQEGGGNTIYF	TGCGCCAGCAGCCAAGAGGGAGGAGGAAACACCATATATTTT	-	TRBV4-1	TRBJ1-3	-
CSVVAGGYEQYF	TGCAGCGTTGTAGCAGGGGGCTACGAGCAGTACTTC	TRBD1	TRBV29-1	TRBJ2-7	few
CASSVQGLETQYF	TGTGCCAGCAGCGTTCAGGGATTGGAGACCCAGTACTTC	-	TRBV9	TRBJ2-5	once
CASSDLWKTQYF	TGTGCCAGCAGCGATTTATGGAAGACCCAGTACTTC	-	TRBV7-2	TRBJ2-5	few
CATSYNTGDYSNQPQHF	TGTGCCACCAGCTATAATACAGGGGATTATAGCAATCAGCCCCAGCATTTT	TRBD1	TRBV15	TRBJ1-5	-
CATSREPRARRSYEQYF	TGTGCCACCAGCAGAGAACCGAGGGCCCGAAGGTCCTACGAGCAGTACTTC	-	TRBV15	TRBJ2-7	-
CASNLGGRSPLHF	TGTGCCAGCAATCTCGGGGGGCGTTCACCCCTCCACTTT	-	TRBV25-1	TRBJ1-6	-
CSVKQRNTEAFF	TGCAGCGTCAAGCAGAGGAACACTGAAGCTTTCTTT	-	TRBV29-1	TRBJ1-1	-
CSATAGLVSTDTQYF	TGCAGCGCCACCGCGGGACTAGTGAGCACAGATACGCAGTATTTT	TRBD2	TRBV29-1	TRBJ2-3	few
CASSILAGTDTQYF	TGTGCCAGCAGCATCTTAGCAGGGACCGATACGCAGTATTTT	-	TRBV7-9	TRBJ2-3	few
CASSPLGGLAQYF	TGTGCCAGCAGCCCCCTGGGAGGGTTGGCCCAGTACTTC	TRBD2	TRBV7-9	TRBJ2-5	-
CSVERVGGTDTQYF	TGCAGCGTTGAAAGGGTGGGGGGCACAGATACGCAGTATTTT	-	TRBV29-1	TRBJ2-3	few
CASSQDRASGYGYTF	TGCGCCAGCAGCCAAGATAGGGCCAGCGGCTATGGCTACACCTTC	-	TRBV4-3	TRBJ1-2	few
CSVEGVGRGYGYTF	TGCAGCGTTGAAGGGGTAGGGCGAGGCTATGGCTACACCTTC	-	TRBV29-1	TRBJ1-2	-
CAWSRTAYEQYF	TGTGCCTGGAGTCGGACGGCTTACGAGCAGTACTTC	-	TRBV30	TRBJ2-7	few
CASRTTGVGEQYF	TGCGCCAGCAGAACTACAGGGGTAGGCGAGCAGTACTTC	TRBD1	TRBV5-1	TRBJ2-7	-
CASSLTSGAYEQYF	TGCGCCAGCAGCTTGACTAGCGGCGCCTACGAGCAGTACTTC	TRBD2	TRBV5-1	TRBJ2-7	-